This TCR beta chain was recorded in a study of T cells after yellow fever vaccination. Overall study: It was SMART-Seq v4 Ultra Low Input that prepared the fractions with low cell numbers.

TCRdb re-called the 5' RACE reads with MiXCR, one entry per CDR3 protein. Among 500,000 to 650,000 distinct CDR3 sequences listed, about 12% were seen once. V was clipped by 6 bases and J by 6 bases, with 21 bases between them. Germline values: CDR1 SGHVS, CDR2 FNYEAQ. The CDR3 consists of 15 residues. Study conclusions and caveats: The secondary response peaked faster, at day 5 versus 15, but was weaker. Shared CD4/CD8 clonotypes were a small share, likely from convergent recombination. At around 95% for CD4 and approximately 89% for CD8, most primary-vaccination clones showed up again after the booster.

This clonotype was observed a few times. Antigen specificity is unknown. The sequences come from PBMCs, collected on the day of the yellow fever booster vaccination. The origin of this receptor is a man aged 25-45 years who received the YFV17D yellow fever vaccine. This chain links TRBV7-6 with TRBJ2-7; TRBD2 might be the D (7 bases). The DNA for the CDR3 is TGTGCCAGCAGTCTAATGGTCGGGGGGCCGGTCGAGCAGTACTTC. Translating gives CASSLMVGGPVEQYF.